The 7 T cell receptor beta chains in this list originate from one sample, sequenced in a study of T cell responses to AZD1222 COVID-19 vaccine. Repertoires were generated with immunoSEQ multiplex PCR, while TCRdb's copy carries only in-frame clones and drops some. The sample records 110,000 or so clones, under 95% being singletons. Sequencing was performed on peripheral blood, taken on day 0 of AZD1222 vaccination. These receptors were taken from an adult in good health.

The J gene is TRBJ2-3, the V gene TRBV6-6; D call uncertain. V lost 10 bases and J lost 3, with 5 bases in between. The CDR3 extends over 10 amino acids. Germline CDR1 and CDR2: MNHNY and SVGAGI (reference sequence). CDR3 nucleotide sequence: TGTGCCACCGCGACAGATACGCAGTATTTT. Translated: CATATDTQYF.

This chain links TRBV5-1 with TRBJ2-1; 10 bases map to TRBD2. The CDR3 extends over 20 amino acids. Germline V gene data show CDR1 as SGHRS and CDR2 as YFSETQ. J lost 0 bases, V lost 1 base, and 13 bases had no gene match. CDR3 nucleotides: TGCGCCAGCAGCTTGACTAGCGGGAAGAACTTCAAAAGCTCCTACAATGAGCAGTTCTTC. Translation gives CASSLTSGKNFKSSYNEQFF. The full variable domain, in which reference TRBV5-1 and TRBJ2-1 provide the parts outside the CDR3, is KAGVTQTPRYLIKTRGQQVTLSCSPISGHRSVSWYQQTPGQGLQFLFEYFSETQRNKGNFPGRFSGRQFSNSRSEMNVSTLELGDSALYLCASSLTSGKNFKSSYNEQFFGPGTRLTVL.

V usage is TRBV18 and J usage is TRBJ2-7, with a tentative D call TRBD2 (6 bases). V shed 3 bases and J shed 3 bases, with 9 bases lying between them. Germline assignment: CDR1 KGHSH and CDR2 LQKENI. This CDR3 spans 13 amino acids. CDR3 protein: CASSPGTLYEQYF. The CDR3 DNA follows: TGTGCCAGCTCACCCGGGACTCTCTACGAGCAGTACTTC.

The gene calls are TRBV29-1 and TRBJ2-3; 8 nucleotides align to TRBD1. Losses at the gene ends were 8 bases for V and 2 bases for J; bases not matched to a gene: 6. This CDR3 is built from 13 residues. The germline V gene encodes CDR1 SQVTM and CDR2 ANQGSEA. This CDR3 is CSLDRASTDTQYF. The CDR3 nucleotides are TGCAGCTTGGACAGGGCCTCCACAGATACGCAGTATTTT.

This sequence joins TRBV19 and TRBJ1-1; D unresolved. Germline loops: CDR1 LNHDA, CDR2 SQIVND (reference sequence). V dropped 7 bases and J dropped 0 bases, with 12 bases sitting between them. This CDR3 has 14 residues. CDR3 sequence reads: CASTLRVVNTEAFF. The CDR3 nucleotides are TGTGCCAGTACCCTAAGAGTTGTGAACACTGAAGCTTTCTTT. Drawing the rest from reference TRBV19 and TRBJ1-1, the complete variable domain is DGGITQSPKYLFRKEGQNVTLSCEQNLNHDAMYWYRQDPGQGLRLIYYSQIVNDFQKGDIAEGYSVSREKKESFPLTVTSAQKNPTAFYLCASTLRVVNTEAFFGQGTRLTVV.

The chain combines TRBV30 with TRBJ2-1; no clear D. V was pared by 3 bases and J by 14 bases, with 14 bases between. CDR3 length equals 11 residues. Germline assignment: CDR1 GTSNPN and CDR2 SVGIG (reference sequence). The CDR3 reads CAWRTDGPKFF. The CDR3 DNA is TGTGCCTGGAGAACTGACGGCCCGAAGTTCTTC.

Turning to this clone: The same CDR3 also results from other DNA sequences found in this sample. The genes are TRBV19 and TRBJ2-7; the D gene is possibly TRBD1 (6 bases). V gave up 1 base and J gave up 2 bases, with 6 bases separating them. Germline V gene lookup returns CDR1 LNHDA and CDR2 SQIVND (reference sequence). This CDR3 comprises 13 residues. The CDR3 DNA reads TGTGCCAGTAGTATAGGGACAGCCTACGAGCAGTACTTC. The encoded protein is CASSIGTAYEQYF.